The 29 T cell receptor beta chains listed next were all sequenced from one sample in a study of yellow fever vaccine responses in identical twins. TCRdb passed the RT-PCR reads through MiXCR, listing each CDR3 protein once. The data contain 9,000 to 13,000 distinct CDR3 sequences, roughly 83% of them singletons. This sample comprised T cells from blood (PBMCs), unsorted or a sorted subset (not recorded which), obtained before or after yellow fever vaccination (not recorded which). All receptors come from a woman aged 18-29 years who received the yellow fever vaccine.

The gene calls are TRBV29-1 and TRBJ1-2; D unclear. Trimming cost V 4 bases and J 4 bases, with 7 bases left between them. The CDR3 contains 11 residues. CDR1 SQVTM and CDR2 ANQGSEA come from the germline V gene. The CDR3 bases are TGCAGCGTTGTAGAGGGCTATGGCTACACCTTC. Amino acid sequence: CSVVEGYGYTF.

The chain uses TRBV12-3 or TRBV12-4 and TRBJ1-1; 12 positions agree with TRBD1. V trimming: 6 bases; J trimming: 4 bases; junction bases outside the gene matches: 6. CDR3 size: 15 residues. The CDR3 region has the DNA TGTGCCAGCAGCCCAGGGACAGGGGGCGGCACTGAAGCTTTCTTT. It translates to CASSPGTGGGTEAFF.

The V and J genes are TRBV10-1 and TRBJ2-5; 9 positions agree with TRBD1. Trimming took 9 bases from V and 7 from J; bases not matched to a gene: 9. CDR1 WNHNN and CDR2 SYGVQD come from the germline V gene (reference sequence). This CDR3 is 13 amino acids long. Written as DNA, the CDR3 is TGCGCCAGAATGGGACAGGGTAGGTCGACCCAGTACTTC. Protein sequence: CARMGQGRSTQYF.

The CDR3 bases are TGCAGTGCCATATCCCTAGCGGAAGAGCAGTACTTC. It translates to CSAISLAEEQYF. The chain has TRBV20-1 and TRBJ2-7; 7 nucleotides align to TRBD2. The CDR3 contains 12 residues. Germline V lookup: CDR1 DFQATT, CDR2 SNEGSKA (reference sequence). With V trimmed by 6 bases and J by 7 bases, 9 bases remained unmatched.

The CDR3 region has the DNA TGTGCCAGCAGCTTAGCGGGCCACCCGGAGCTGTTTTTT. Protein: CASSLAGHPELFF. This chain links TRBV7-2 with TRBJ2-2; D unresolved. The CDR3 spans 13 residues. With 0 bases removed from V and 10 bases from J, the gap between germline ends came to 9 bases. Germline loops: CDR1 SGHTA, CDR2 FQGNSA.

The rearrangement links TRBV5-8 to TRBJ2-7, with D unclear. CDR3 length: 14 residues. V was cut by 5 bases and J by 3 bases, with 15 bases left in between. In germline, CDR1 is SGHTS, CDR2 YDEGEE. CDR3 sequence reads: CASRNNDNFYEQYF. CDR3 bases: TGTGCCAGCAGGAATAATGATAATTTCTACGAGCAGTACTTC.

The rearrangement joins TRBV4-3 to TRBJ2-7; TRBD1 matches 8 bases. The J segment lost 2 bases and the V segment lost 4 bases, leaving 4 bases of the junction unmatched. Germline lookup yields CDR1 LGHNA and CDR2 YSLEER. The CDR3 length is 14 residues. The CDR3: CASSRRDRPYEQYV. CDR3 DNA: TGCGCCAGCAGCCGCAGGGACAGGCCCTACGAGCAGTACGTC.

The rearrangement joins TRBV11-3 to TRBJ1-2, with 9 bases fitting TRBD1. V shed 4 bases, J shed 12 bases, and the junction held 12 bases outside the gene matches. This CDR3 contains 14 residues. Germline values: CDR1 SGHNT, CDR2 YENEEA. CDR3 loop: CASSSSGTGLRNTF. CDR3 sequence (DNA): TGTGCCAGCAGCTCCTCCGGGACAGGGCTACGGAACACCTTC.

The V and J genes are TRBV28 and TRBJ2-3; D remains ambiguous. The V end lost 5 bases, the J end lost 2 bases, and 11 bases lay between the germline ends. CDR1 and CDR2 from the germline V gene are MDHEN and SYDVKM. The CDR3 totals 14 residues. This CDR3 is CASSLGSHTDTQYF. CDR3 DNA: TGTGCCAGCAGTCTGGGTTCCCACACAGATACGCAGTATTTT.

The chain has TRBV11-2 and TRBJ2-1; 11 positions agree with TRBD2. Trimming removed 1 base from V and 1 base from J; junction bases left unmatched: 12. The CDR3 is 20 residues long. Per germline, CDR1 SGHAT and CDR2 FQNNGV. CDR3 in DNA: TGTGCCAGCAGCTTAGGCCGGACTAGCGGGCTGACGGGATCCTACAATGAGCAGTTCTTC. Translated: CASSLGRTSGLTGSYNEQFF.

CDR3 sequence: CASSLVGGGGNEQFF. The CDR3 DNA reads as TGTGCCAGCAGCTTAGTCGGAGGAGGTGGGAATGAGCAGTTCTTC. The rearrangement links TRBV11-2 to TRBJ2-1, with D possibly matching TRBD2 (5 bases). CDR1 is SGHAT and CDR2 is FQNNGV in the germline V gene. V lost 1 base and J lost 7, with 14 bases in between. The CDR3 runs to 15 residues.

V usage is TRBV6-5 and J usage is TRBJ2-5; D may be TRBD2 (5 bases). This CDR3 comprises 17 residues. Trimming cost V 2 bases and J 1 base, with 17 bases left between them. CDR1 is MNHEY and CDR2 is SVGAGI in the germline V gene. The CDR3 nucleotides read TGTGCCAGCAGTTACCGCTACGACGTAGCGATCCAAGAGACCCAGTACTTC. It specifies CASSYRYDVAIQETQYF.

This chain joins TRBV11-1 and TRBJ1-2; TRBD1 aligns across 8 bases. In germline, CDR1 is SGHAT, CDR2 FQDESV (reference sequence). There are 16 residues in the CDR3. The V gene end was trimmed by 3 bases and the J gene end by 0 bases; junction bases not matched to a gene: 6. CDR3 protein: CASSFRQGNTNYGYTF. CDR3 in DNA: TGTGCCAGCAGCTTTCGACAGGGGAATACTAACTATGGCTACACCTTC.

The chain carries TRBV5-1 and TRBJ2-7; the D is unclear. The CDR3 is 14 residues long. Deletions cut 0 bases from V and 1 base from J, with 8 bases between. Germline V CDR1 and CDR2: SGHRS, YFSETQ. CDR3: CASSLGPSSYEQYV. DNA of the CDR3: TGCGCCAGCAGCTTGGGGCCGTCTTCCTACGAGCAGTACGTC.

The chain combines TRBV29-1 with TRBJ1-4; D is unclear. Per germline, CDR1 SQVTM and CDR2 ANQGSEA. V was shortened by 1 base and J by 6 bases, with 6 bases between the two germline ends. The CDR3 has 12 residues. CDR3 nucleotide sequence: TGCAGCGTTGAAGGCCGGGATGAAAAACTGTTTTTT. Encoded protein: CSVEGRDEKLFF.

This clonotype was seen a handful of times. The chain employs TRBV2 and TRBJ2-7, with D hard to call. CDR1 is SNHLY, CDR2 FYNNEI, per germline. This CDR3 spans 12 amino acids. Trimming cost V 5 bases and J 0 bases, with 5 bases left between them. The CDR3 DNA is TGTGCCAGCAGTATAGCCTCCTACGAGCAGTACTTC. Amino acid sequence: CASSIASYEQYF.

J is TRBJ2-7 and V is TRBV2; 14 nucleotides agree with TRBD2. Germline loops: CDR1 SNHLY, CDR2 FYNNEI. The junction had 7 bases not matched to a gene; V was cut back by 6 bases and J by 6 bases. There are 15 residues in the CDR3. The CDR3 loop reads CASSGTSGRTGEQYF. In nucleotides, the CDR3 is TGTGCCAGCAGCGGGACTAGCGGGAGAACTGGCGAGCAGTACTTC.

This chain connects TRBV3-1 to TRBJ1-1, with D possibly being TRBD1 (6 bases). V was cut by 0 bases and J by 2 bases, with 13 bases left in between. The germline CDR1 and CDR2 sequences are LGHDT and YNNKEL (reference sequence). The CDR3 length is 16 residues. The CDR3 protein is CASSQDNRGRNTEAFF. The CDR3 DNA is TGTGCCAGCAGCCAAGATAACCGGGGGCGTAACACTGAAGCTTTCTTT. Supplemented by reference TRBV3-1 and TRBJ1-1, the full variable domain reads DTAVSQTPKYLVTQMGNDKSIKCEQNLGHDTMYWYKQDSKKFLKIMFSYNNKELIINETVPNRFSPKSPDKAHLNLHINSLELGDSAVYFCASSQDNRGRNTEAFFGQGTRLTVV.

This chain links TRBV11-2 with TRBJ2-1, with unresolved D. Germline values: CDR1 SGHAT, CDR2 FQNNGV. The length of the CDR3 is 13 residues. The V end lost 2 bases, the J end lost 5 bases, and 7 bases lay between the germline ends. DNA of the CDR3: TGTGCCAGCAGCTTATTTGGGGACAATGAGCAGTTCTTC. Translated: CASSLFGDNEQFF.

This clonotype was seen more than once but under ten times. The CDR3 nucleotides read TGTGCCAGCAGTGGCCTGGGACTAGCTCCAGATACGCAGTATTTT. The encoded protein is CASSGLGLAPDTQYF. This chain uses TRBV2 with TRBJ2-3; 9 bases map to TRBD2. J was trimmed by 4 bases and V by 4 bases; bases with no gene match: 6. Germline CDR1 is SNHLY and CDR2 is FYNNEI. The CDR3 contains 15 residues.

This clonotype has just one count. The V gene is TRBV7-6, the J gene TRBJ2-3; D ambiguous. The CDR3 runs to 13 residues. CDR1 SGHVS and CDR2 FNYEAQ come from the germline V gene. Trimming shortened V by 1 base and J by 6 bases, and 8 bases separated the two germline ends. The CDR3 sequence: CASSLGPGDTQYF. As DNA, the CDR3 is TGTGCCAGCAGCTTAGGTCCCGGGGATACGCAGTATTTT.

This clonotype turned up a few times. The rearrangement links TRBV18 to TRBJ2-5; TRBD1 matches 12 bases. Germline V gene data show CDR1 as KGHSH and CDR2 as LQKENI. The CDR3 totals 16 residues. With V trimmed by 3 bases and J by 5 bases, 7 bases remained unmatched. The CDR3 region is CASSPPGQGAQETQYF. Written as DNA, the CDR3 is TGTGCCAGCTCACCCCCGGGACAGGGGGCGCAGGAGACCCAGTACTTC.

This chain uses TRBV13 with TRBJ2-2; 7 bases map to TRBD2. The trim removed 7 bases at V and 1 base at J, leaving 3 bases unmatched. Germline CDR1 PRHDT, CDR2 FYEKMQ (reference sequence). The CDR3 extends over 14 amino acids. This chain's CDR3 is CASIREENTGELFF. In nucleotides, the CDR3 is TGTGCCAGCATCCGGGAGGAGAACACCGGGGAGCTGTTTTTT.

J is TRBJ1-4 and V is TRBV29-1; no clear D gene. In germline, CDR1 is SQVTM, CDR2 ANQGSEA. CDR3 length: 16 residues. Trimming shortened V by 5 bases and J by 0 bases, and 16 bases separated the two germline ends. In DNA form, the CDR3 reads TGCAGCGTTCTTTTTTCAGGTTCAACAACTAATGAAAAACTGTTTTTT. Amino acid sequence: CSVLFSGSTTNEKLFF.

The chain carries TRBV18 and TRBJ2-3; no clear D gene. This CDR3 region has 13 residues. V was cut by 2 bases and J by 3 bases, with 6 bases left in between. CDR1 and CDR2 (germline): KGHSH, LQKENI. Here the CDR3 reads CASSPVETDTQYF. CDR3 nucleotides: TGTGCCAGCTCACCAGTGGAGACAGATACGCAGTATTTT.

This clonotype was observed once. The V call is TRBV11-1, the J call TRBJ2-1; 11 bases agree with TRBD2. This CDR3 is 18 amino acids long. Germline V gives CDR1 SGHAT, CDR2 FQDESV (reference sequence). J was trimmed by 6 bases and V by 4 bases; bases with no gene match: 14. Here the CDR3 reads CASSSTSGKTSAPNEQFF. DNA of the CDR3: TGTGCCAGCAGCTCGACTAGCGGGAAGACCTCAGCTCCCAATGAGCAGTTCTTC.

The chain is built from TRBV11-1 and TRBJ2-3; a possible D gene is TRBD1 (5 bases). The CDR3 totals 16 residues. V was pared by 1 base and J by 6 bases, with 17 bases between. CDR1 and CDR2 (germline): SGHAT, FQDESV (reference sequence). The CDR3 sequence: CASSLGQTSLVDTQYF. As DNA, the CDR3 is TGTGCCAGCAGCTTAGGACAGACGTCTTTGGTCGATACGCAGTATTTT. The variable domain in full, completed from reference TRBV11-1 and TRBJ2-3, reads EAEVAQSPRYKITEKSQAVAFWCDPISGHATLYWYRQILGQGPELLVQFQDESVVDDSQLPKDRFSAERLKGVDSTLKIQPAELGDSAMYLCASSLGQTSLVDTQYFGPGTRLTVL.

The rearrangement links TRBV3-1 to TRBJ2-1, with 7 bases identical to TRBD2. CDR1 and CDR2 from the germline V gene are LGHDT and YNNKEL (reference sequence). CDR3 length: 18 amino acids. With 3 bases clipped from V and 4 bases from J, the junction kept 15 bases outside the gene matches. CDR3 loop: CASSQRRIGGRDYNEQFF. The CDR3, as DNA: TGTGCCAGCAGCCAGAGAAGAATCGGGGGGAGGGATTACAATGAGCAGTTCTTC.

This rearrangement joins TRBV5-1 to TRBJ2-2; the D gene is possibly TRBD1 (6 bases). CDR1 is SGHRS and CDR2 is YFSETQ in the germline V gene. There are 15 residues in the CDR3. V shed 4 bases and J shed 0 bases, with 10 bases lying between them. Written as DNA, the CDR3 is TGCGCCAGCAGCGTGGGACACTCGAACACCGGGGAGCTGTTTTTT. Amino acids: CASSVGHSNTGELFF.